This T cell receptor beta chain comes out of a study of blood T cells in healthy people across ages. The study, taken as a whole, reports: Naive T cell percentage strongly correlated with TCR beta diversity. Observed TCR beta diversity per million T cells went down as age went up. This fall followed a roughly linear course with age. Those diversity estimates obtained from one million T cells were thought to be underestimates.

CDR3 length: 15 amino acids. Germline CDR1 is GTSNPN and CDR2 is SVGIG (reference sequence). The V gene lost 0 bases and the J gene lost 10 bases, with 22 bases spanning the gap. Combining a sample-barcoded 5' primer with a J-beta primer mix, a second PCR ran for roughly 6 to 12 cycles. TCRdb re-derived calls from the 5' RACE reads in MiXCR, one entry per CDR3 protein. This table has 650,000 to 900,000 distinct CDR3 sequences, about 59% appearing once. As concerns this clonotype: As yet, its antigen is unknown.

Per sample, at least 5.5 micrograms of total RNA were extracted. This sequence originates from a man aged 30-40 years in good health. Material for sequencing was blood. This sequence joins TRBV30 and TRBJ2-7, with D possibly matching TRBD1 (6 bases). CDR3 sequence: CAWSVDSRGVGAQYF. The CDR3 region has the DNA TGTGCCTGGAGTGTAGACTCGCGAGGGGTGGGGGCCCAGTACTTC. Using reference TRBV30 and TRBJ2-7 for the parts outside the CDR3, the full variable domain is SQTIHQWPATLVQPVGSPLSLECTVEGTSNPNLYWYRQAAGRGLQLLFYSVGIGQISSEVPQNLSASRPQDRQFILSSKKLLLSDSGFYLCAWSVDSRGVGAQYFGPGTRLTVT.